The rows below give T cell receptor beta chains drawn from one sample of a study of TIL therapy for anti-PD-1-resistant metastatic lung cancer. Only in-frame clones appear in the TCRdb table, and some are missing; sequencing was by immunoSEQ multiplex PCR. The sample holds about 50,000 clones, 71% seen once. The material was tumor tissue, obtained at baseline. The receptors shown here come from a person aged 25 to 85 with non-small cell lung cancer. CDR3s include the opening cysteine and the closing phenylalanine or tryptophan. D genes are given only for firm matches. The size entry is marked missing in some rows and otherwise reads once, few, many or a size class.

CDR3nt: TGTGCCAGCAGCTTATCCGGGACTAGTTCCTACGAGCAGTACTTC; CDR3aa: CASSLSGTSSYEQYF; j_gene: TRBJ2-7; v_gene: TRBV7-2; abundance: NA; d_gene: TRBD2
CDR3nt: TGTGCCAGCTCACCCCGGACTAGCGGAACCTACACAGATACGCAGTATTTT; CDR3aa: CASSPRTSGTYTDTQYF; j_gene: TRBJ2-3; v_gene: TRBV18; abundance: NA; d_gene: TRBD2
CDR3nt: TGCGCCAGCAGCCTACCCGGGACGGGGGCATACAATGAGCAGTTCTTC; CDR3aa: CASSLPGTGAYNEQFF; j_gene: TRBJ2-1; v_gene: TRBV5-1; abundance: NA; d_gene: NA
CDR3nt: TGTGCCAGCAGTATAGCGGGGGGGCGTGAGCAGTTCTTC; CDR3aa: CASSIAGGREQFF; j_gene: TRBJ2-1; v_gene: TRBV11-2; abundance: NA; d_gene: TRBD2
CDR3nt: TGTGCCAGCAGCTTACTGGGAGGGGGATCAGAGACCCAGTACTTC; CDR3aa: CASSLLGGGSETQYF; j_gene: TRBJ2-5; v_gene: TRBV7-2; abundance: once; d_gene: NA
CDR3nt: TGTGCCAGCAGTGCCGGGGGGGGTAGCTCCTACAATGAGCAGTTCTTC; CDR3aa: CASSAGGGSSYNEQFF; j_gene: TRBJ2-1; v_gene: TRBV25-1; abundance: NA; d_gene: TRBD2
CDR3nt: TGTGCCAGTAGTATTCGGACAGGGGTGCCCGGGGAGCTGTTTTTT; CDR3aa: CASSIRTGVPGELFF; j_gene: TRBJ2-2; v_gene: TRBV19; abundance: NA; d_gene: TRBD1
CDR3nt: TGTGCCAGGATTGAGACGGCTAGCAATCAGCCCCAGCATTTT; CDR3aa: CARIETASNQPQHF; j_gene: TRBJ1-5; v_gene: TRBV6-4; abundance: NA; d_gene: NA
CDR3nt: TGTGCCATCAGTCGGGACAGGGATAGGAAGCAGTACTTC; CDR3aa: CAISRDRDRKQYF; j_gene: TRBJ2-7; v_gene: TRBV10-3; abundance: NA; d_gene: TRBD1
CDR3nt: TGTGCCTGCTCCCGGGACAGGGGAAACATTCAGTACTTC; CDR3aa: CACSRDRGNIQYF; j_gene: TRBJ2-4; v_gene: TRBV30; abundance: few; d_gene: TRBD1
CDR3nt: TGTGCCAGTAGCGGAAGGACAGTTGTGTTCGGGGAGCTGTTTTTT; CDR3aa: CASSGRTVVFGELFF; j_gene: TRBJ2-2; v_gene: TRBV19; abundance: NA; d_gene: NA
CDR3nt: TGTGCCAGCTATGGACAGGGTGGAGAGACCCAGTACTTC; CDR3aa: CASYGQGGETQYF; j_gene: TRBJ2-5; v_gene: TRBV28; abundance: once; d_gene: TRBD1
CDR3nt: TGTGCCAGCAGTGACGGTGGAGCGGGTGTTTACTCCTACAATGAGCAGTTCTTC; CDR3aa: CASSDGGAGVYSYNEQFF; j_gene: TRBJ2-1; v_gene: TRBV6-1; abundance: NA; d_gene: NA
CDR3nt: TGTGCCTGCGGACAGAGCTCCTACGAGCAGTACTTC; CDR3aa: CACGQSSYEQYF; j_gene: TRBJ2-7; v_gene: TRBV30; abundance: NA; d_gene: NA
CDR3nt: TGCAGCGTTGAAGTAGGGCAGGGGGAGACCCAGTACTTC; CDR3aa: CSVEVGQGETQYF; j_gene: TRBJ2-5; v_gene: TRBV29-1; abundance: NA; d_gene: NA
CDR3nt: TGCGCCAGCAGCTCTGTGACAGGGGGATGGGGGCAGTACTTC; CDR3aa: CASSSVTGGWGQYF; j_gene: TRBJ2-7; v_gene: TRBV5-1; abundance: NA; d_gene: TRBD1
CDR3nt: TGTGCCAGCAGAAAAGAGAAGGGATTGGGCGAAGCTTTCTTT; CDR3aa: CASRKEKGLGEAFF; j_gene: TRBJ1-1; v_gene: TRBV7-6; abundance: NA; d_gene: NA
CDR3nt: TGCGCCAGCAGCTTGGCGCTAGCGGGGGGGGCACCCAATGAGCAGTTCTTC; CDR3aa: CASSLALAGGAPNEQFF; j_gene: TRBJ2-1; v_gene: TRBV5-1; abundance: once; d_gene: TRBD2
CDR3nt: TGTGCCAGCAGCGCAGGACTAGCGGGAGGCAGGTACAATGAGCAGTTCTTC; CDR3aa: CASSAGLAGGRYNEQFF; j_gene: TRBJ2-1; v_gene: TRBV9; abundance: NA; d_gene: TRBD2
CDR3nt: TGTGCCAGTAGTGTCTCTAGCGGGAATTACAATGAGCAGTTCTTC; CDR3aa: CASSVSSGNYNEQFF; j_gene: TRBJ2-1; v_gene: TRBV19; abundance: NA; d_gene: TRBD2
CDR3nt: TGCGCCAGCAGCCCGACAGGGCCTGGAAACACCATATATTTT; CDR3aa: CASSPTGPGNTIYF; j_gene: TRBJ1-3; v_gene: TRBV5-1; abundance: few; d_gene: TRBD1
CDR3nt: TGTGCCAGCAGCGACCTGGGACTAGCGCTGGGAAAGGAGACCCAGTACTTC; CDR3aa: CASSDLGLALGKETQYF; j_gene: TRBJ2-5; v_gene: TRBV7-9; abundance: NA; d_gene: TRBD2
CDR3nt: TGTGCCAGCAGCCCTAGACCGAATGATCAGCCCCAGCATTTT; CDR3aa: CASSPRPNDQPQHF; j_gene: TRBJ1-5; v_gene: TRBV7-6; abundance: few; d_gene: NA
CDR3nt: TGTGCCAGCAGGGAATCGGGACAGCTCAATCAGCCCCAGCATTTT; CDR3aa: CASRESGQLNQPQHF; j_gene: TRBJ1-5; v_gene: TRBV28; abundance: NA; d_gene: TRBD1
CDR3nt: TGTGCCAGTAGTATAGATCGGTCCCCCCCGAGAATGGGTAGCAATCAGCCCCAGCATTTT; CDR3aa: CASSIDRSPPRMGSNQPQHF; j_gene: TRBJ1-5; v_gene: TRBV19; abundance: few; d_gene: NA
CDR3nt: TGTGCCAGCAGTTTGGGGATGGCAGGGGGCGCGGGGGAGCAGTACTTC; CDR3aa: CASSLGMAGGAGEQYF; j_gene: TRBJ2-7; v_gene: TRBV27; abundance: NA; d_gene: TRBD1
CDR3nt: TGTGCCAGTAAAGACAGGTCCTACCAAGAGACCCAGTACTTC; CDR3aa: CASKDRSYQETQYF; j_gene: TRBJ2-5; v_gene: TRBV19; abundance: NA; d_gene: NA
CDR3nt: TGTGCCAGCACCCTCAGGGGGTTGAACACTGAAGCTTTCTTT; CDR3aa: CASTLRGLNTEAFF; j_gene: TRBJ1-1; v_gene: TRBV28; abundance: NA; d_gene: TRBD1
CDR3nt: TGTGCCAGTAGTCAGCGCGGGACTAGCGGGATTGGGGAGCTGTTTTTT; CDR3aa: CASSQRGTSGIGELFF; j_gene: TRBJ2-2; v_gene: TRBV19; abundance: NA; d_gene: TRBD2
CDR3nt: TGTGCCAGCAGTGCCGGCCGTGGAGAGACCCAGTACTTC; CDR3aa: CASSAGRGETQYF; j_gene: TRBJ2-5; v_gene: TRBV2; abundance: NA; d_gene: NA
CDR3nt: TGTGCCAGCAGTCCGGGGGAGGCCACTGAAGCTTTCTTT; CDR3aa: CASSPGEATEAFF; j_gene: TRBJ1-1; v_gene: TRBV25-1; abundance: NA; d_gene: NA
CDR3nt: TGTGCCAGCAGGGTGGGGGGAGAATCACCCCTCCACTTT; CDR3aa: CASRVGGESPLHF; j_gene: TRBJ1-6; v_gene: TRBV2; abundance: few; d_gene: NA
CDR3nt: TGTGCCAGCAGCTTAGCGGGGCGGCCTGACTACGAGCAGTACTTC; CDR3aa: CASSLAGRPDYEQYF; j_gene: TRBJ2-7; v_gene: TRBV7-2; abundance: few; d_gene: NA
CDR3nt: TGCGCCAGCAGCCAAGGTGTCCCGGGAGGCGAGACCCAGTACTTC; CDR3aa: CASSQGVPGGETQYF; j_gene: TRBJ2-5; v_gene: TRBV4-1; abundance: NA; d_gene: TRBD2
CDR3nt: TGTGCCATCAGACCGGGACAGGGGGAAGGCTATGGCTACACCTTC; CDR3aa: CAIRPGQGEGYGYTF; j_gene: TRBJ1-2; v_gene: TRBV6-5; abundance: once; d_gene: TRBD1
CDR3nt: TGCGCCAGCAGCTTGGGGGCAGGCCAGGGCTATGGCTACACCTTC; CDR3aa: CASSLGAGQGYGYTF; j_gene: TRBJ1-2; v_gene: TRBV5-1; abundance: NA; d_gene: NA
CDR3nt: TGTGCCCGAACTATTGAGCGCCTCCCGACTAGCGGGAGAGACAATGAGCAGTTCTTC; CDR3aa: CARTIERLPTSGRDNEQFF; j_gene: TRBJ2-1; v_gene: TRBV2; abundance: NA; d_gene: TRBD2